This T cell receptor (beta chain) comes out of a study of cytomegalovirus exposure and HLA in healthy donors. Profiled with immunoSEQ multiplex PCR; TCRdb holds only in-frame clones, not every one. The sample contains about 110,000 clones, approximately 94% of which appear only once. The CDR3 spans 15 residues. The ends were cut back, 7 bases at V and 4 bases at J, with 19 bases in the middle. Germline CDR1 and CDR2: SNHLY and FYNNEI. Study outcomes and limitations: A few of the chains that were CMV-associated were confirmed in vitro to be specific for CMV antigens.

Comment on this clone: Its antigen remains unknown.

The source material was PBMCs. This receptor was obtained from a woman under 30 in good health and CMV-seronegative. The chain recombines TRBV2 with TRBJ1-2, with a tentative D call TRBD1 (5 bases). CDR3 in DNA: TGTGCCAGCAAAGGGGATTTAGGAGCTTCCTATGGCTACACCTTC. This codes for CASKGDLGASYGYTF.